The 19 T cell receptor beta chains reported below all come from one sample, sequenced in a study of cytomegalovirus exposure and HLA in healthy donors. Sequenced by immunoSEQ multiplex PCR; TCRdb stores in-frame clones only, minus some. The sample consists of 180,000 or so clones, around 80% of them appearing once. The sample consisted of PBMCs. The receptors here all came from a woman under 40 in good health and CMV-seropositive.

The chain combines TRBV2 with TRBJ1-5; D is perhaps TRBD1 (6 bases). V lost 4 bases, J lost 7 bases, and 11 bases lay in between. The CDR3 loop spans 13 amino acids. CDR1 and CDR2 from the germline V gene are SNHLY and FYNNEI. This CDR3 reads CASSAQGKQPQHF. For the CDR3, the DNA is TGTGCCAGCAGTGCTCAGGGGAAGCAGCCCCAGCATTTT.

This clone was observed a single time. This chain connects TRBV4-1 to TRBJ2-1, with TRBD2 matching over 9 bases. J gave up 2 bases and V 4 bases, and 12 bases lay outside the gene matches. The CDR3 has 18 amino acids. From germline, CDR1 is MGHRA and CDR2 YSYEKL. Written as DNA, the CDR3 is TGCGCCAGCAGCCGGGTAGCGGGAGAGGGGAAGCCCTACAATGAGCAGTTCTTC. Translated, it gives CASSRVAGEGKPYNEQFF.

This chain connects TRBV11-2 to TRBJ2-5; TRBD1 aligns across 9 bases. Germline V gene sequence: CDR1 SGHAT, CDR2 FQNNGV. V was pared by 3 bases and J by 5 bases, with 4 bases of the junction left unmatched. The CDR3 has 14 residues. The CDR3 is CASSFGTGRETQYF. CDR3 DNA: TGTGCCAGCAGCTTCGGGACAGGGAGGGAGACCCAGTACTTC.

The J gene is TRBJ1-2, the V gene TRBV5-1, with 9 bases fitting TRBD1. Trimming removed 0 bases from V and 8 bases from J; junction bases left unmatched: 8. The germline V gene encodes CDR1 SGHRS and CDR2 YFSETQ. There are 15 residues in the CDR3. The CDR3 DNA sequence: TGCGCCAGCAGCTTGGTTGGGACAGGGCCGGCCGGCTACACCTTC. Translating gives CASSLVGTGPAGYTF.

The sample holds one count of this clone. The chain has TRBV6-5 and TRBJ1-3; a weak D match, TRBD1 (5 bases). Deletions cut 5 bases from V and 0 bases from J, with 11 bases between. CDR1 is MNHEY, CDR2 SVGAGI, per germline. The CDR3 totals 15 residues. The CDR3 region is CASSRQFSSGNTIYF. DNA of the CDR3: TGTGCCAGCAGTAGACAGTTCTCCTCTGGAAACACCATATATTTT.

The CDR3, as DNA: TGTGCCAGCACCTATAAAGGGGGAGTTGGGGACACTGAAGCTTTCTTT. It specifies CASTYKGGVGDTEAFF. The chain carries TRBV18 and TRBJ1-1; weak D call: TRBD1 (6 bases). V was cut by 8 bases and J by 3 bases, with 22 bases left in between. CDR1 is KGHSH and CDR2 is LQKENI in the germline V gene. The CDR3 spans 16 residues.

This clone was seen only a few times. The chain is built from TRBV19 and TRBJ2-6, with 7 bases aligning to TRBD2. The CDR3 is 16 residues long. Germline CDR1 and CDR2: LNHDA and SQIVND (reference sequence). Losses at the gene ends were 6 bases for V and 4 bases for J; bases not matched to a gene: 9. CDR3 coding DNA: TGTGCCAGTAGCCGGGAGGCGGGTTCCGGGGCCAACGTCCTGACTTTC. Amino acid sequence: CASSREAGSGANVLTF.

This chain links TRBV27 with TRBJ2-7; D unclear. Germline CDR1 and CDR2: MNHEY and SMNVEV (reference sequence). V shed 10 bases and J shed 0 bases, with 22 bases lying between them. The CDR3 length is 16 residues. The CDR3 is CATRPMYAAFSYEQYF. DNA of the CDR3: TGTGCCACCCGACCTATGTACGCGGCCTTCTCCTACGAGCAGTACTTC.

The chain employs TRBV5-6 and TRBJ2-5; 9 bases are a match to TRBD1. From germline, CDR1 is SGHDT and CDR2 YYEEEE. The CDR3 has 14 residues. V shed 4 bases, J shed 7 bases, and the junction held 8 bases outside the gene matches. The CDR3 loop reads CASSADRGARTQYF. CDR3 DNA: TGTGCCAGCAGCGCGGACAGGGGCGCGAGGACCCAGTACTTC.

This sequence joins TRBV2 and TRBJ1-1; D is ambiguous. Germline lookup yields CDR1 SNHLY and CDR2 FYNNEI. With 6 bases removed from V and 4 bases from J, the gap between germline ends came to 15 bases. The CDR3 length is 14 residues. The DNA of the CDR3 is TGTGCCAGCAGGGAATTAGAGATAAGCACTGAAGCTTTCTTT. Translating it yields CASRELEISTEAFF.

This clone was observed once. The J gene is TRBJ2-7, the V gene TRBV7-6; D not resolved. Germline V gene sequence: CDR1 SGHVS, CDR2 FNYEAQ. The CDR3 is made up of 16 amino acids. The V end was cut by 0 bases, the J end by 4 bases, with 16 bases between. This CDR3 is CASSLALGASRYEQYF. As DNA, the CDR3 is TGTGCCAGCAGCTTAGCGCTCGGAGCGTCAAGGTACGAGCAGTACTTC.

The CDR3 sequence is CASSLTVNSNQPQHF. The DNA of the CDR3 is TGTGCCAGCAGCTTGACAGTGAATAGCAATCAGCCCCAGCATTTT. The chain recombines TRBV7-2 with TRBJ1-5; the D gene is possibly TRBD1 (5 bases). The CDR3 has 15 amino acids. The germline CDR1 and CDR2 sequences are SGHTA and FQGNSA. V was pared by 3 bases and J by 0 bases, with 9 bases between.

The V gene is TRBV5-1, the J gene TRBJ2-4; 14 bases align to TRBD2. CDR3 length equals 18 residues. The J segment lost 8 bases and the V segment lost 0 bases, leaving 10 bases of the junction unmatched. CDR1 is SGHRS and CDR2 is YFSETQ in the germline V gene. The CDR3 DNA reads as TGCGCCAGCAGCTTGGGGGGGACTAGCGGGAGACGGGCGGACATTCAGTACTTC. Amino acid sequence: CASSLGGTSGRRADIQYF.

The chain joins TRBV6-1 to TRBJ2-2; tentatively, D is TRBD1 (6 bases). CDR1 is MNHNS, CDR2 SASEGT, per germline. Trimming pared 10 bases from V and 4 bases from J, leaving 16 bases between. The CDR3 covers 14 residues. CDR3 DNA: TGTGCCACCAAACCACAGGGCCGCACCGGGGAGCTGTTTTTT. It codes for CATKPQGRTGELFF.

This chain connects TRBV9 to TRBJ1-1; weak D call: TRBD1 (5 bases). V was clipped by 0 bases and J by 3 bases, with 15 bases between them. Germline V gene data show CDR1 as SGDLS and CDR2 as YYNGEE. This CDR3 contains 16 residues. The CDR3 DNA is TGTGCCAGCAGCGTAGATACCGGGGGTTGGGACACTGAAGCTTTCTTT. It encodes CASSVDTGGWDTEAFF.

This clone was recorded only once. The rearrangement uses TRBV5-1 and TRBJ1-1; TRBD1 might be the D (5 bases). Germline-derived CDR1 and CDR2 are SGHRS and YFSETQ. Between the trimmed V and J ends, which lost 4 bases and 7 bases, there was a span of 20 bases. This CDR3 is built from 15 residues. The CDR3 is CASSQGHLPGVEAFF. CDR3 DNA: TGCGCCAGCAGCCAAGGACACCTCCCTGGGGTTGAAGCTTTCTTT.

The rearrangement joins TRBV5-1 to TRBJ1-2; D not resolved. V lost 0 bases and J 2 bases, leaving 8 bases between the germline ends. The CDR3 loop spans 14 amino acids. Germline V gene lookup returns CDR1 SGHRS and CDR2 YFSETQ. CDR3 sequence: CASSLVAGNYGYTF. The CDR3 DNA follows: TGCGCCAGCAGCTTGGTGGCAGGCAACTATGGCTACACCTTC.

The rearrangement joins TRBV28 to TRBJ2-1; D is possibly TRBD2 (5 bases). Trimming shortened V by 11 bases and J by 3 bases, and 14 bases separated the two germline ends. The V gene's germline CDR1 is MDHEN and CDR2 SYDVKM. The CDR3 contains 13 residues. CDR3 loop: CAALSRVYNEQFF. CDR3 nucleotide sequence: TGTGCCGCACTCTCGAGGGTCTACAATGAGCAGTTCTTC.

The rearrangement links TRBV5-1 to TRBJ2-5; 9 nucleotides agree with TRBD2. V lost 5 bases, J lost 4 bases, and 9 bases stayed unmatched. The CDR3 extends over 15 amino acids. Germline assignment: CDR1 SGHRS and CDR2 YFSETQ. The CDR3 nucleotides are TGCGCCAGCAGGAAGATTAGCGGGAGCCCAGAGACCCAGTACTTC. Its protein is CASRKISGSPETQYF.